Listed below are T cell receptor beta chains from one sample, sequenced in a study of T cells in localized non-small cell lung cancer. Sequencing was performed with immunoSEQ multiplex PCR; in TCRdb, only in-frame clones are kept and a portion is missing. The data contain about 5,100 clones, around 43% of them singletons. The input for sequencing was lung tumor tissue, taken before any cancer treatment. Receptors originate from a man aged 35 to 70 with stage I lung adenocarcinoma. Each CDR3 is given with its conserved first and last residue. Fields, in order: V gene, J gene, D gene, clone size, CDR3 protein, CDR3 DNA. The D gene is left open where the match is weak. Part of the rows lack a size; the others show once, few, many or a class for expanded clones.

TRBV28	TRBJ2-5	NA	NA	CASMQGSRKETQYF	TGTGCCAGCATGCAGGGGTCAAGGAAGGAGACCCAGTACTTC
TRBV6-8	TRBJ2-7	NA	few	CASKSTGLGEQYF	TGTGCCAGCAAATCGACAGGTCTGGGCGAGCAGTACTTC
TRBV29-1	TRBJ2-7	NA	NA	CSVDGGSHEQYF	TGCAGCGTTGACGGGGGTAGCCACGAGCAGTACTTC
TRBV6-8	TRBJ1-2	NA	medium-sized	CASSYLGFYGYTF	TGTGCCAGCAGTTACTTGGGATTTTATGGCTACACCTTC
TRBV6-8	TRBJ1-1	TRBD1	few	CAISLGTGHTEAFF	TGTGCCATCAGTTTGGGGACAGGGCACACTGAAGCTTTCTTT
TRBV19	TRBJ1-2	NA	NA	CASMAGDYGYTF	TGTGCCAGTATGGCAGGGGACTATGGCTACACCTTC
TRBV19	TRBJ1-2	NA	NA	CASSTFRKPEANYGYTF	TGTGCCAGTAGTACGTTTAGGAAGCCCGAGGCTAACTATGGCTACACCTTC
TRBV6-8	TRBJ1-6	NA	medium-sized	CASTKTGSYNSPLHF	TGTGCCAGCACCAAGACCGGCTCCTATAATTCACCCCTCCACTTT
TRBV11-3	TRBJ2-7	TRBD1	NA	CASSPDPGQQYAQYF	TGTGCCAGCAGCCCCGATCCGGGACAGCAATACGCGCAGTACTTC
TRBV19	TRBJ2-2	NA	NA	CASRIGAVETGELFF	TGTGCCAGTAGAATAGGAGCAGTGGAGACCGGGGAGCTGTTTTTT
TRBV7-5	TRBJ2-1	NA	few	CASSPRRFGGNEQFF	TGTGCCAGCAGCCCTCGGAGATTCGGAGGAAATGAGCAGTTCTTC
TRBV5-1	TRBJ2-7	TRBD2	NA	CASSAGTSEVYEQYF	TGCGCCAGCAGCGCCGGGACTAGCGAAGTCTACGAGCAGTACTTC
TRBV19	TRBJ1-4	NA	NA	CASSNRVFNEKLFF	TGTGCCAGTAGTAATCGGGTCTTCAATGAAAAACTGTTTTTT
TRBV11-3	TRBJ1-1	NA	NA	CASSLVSGNTEAFF	TGTGCCAGCAGCTTAGTCTCGGGGAACACTGAAGCTTTCTTT
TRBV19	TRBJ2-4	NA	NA	CASSIRRAGENIQYF	TGTGCCAGTAGTATACGGAGGGCAGGTGAAAACATTCAGTACTTC
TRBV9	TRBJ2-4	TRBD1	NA	CASKGTGGNIQYF	TGTGCCAGCAAAGGGACAGGGGGAAACATTCAGTACTTC
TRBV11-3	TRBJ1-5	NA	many	CASSQGAYSNQPQHF	TGTGCCAGCAGCCAAGGGGCGTATAGCAATCAGCCCCAGCATTTT
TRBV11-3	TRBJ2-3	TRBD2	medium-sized	CASSTSGRAGDTQYF	TGTGCCAGCAGCACTAGCGGGAGGGCAGGGGATACGCAGTATTTT
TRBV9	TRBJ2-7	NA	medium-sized	CASSPGGGFSYEQYF	TGTGCCAGCAGCCCGGGGGGCGGCTTCTCCTACGAGCAGTACTTC
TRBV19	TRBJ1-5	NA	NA	CASRPTVGQPQHF	TGTGCCAGTAGGCCGACAGTGGGTCAGCCCCAGCATTTT
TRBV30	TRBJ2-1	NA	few	CACPKGLGQFF	TGTGCCTGTCCGAAGGGGTTAGGGCAGTTCTTC
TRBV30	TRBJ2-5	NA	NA	CAWSVKGRVTQYF	TGTGCCTGGAGTGTAAAGGGGCGGGTGACCCAGTACTTC
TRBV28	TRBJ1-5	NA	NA	CASRHLSGGHINQPQHF	TGTGCCAGCAGACACCTTTCGGGGGGACACATTAATCAGCCCCAGCATTTT
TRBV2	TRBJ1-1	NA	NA	CASRSGSNTEAFF	TGTGCCAGCAGGTCGGGCTCGAACACTGAAGCTTTCTTT
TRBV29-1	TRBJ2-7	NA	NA	CSVEGLTYEQYF	TGCAGCGTTGAAGGCTTAACCTACGAGCAGTACTTC
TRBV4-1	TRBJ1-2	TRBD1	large	CASSQGGGQGTYGYTF	TGCGCCAGCAGCCAAGGGGGCGGACAGGGGACCTATGGCTACACCTTC
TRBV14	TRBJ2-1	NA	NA	CASSQLPLKEQFF	TGTGCCAGCAGCCAACTCCCGCTTAAGGAGCAGTTCTTC
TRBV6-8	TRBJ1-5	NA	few	CASRKDGTSNQPQHF	TGTGCCAGCAGAAAGGACGGAACTTCGAATCAGCCCCAGCATTTT
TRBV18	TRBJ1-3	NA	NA	CASSPQGNTIYF	TGTGCCAGCTCACCGCAGGGAAACACCATATATTTT
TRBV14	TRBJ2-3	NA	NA	CASSLGSDTQYF	TGTGCCAGCAGCCTAGGGAGTGATACGCAGTATTTT
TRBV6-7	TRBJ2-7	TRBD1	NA	CASSVGQGTHEQYF	TGTGCCAGCAGCGTCGGACAGGGCACCCACGAGCAGTACTTC
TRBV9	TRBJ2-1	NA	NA	CASSVSTVAYNEQFF	TGTGCCAGCAGCGTAAGTACAGTAGCCTACAATGAGCAGTTCTTC
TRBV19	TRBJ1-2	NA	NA	CASSTTLGPGGGYTF	TGTGCCAGTAGTACCACCCTGGGACCCGGAGGAGGCTACACCTTC
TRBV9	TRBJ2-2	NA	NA	CASSFLANTGELFF	TGTGCCAGCAGTTTCCTGGCGAACACCGGGGAGCTGTTTTTT
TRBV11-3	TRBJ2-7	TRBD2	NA	CASSVMGTSGRSYEQYF	TGTGCCAGCAGCGTTATGGGGACTAGCGGGAGGAGCTACGAGCAGTACTTC
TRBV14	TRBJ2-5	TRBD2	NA	CASSPRGAGGKETQYF	TGTGCCAGCAGCCCTCGGGGAGCGGGGGGCAAAGAGACCCAGTACTTC
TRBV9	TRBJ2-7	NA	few	CASSVVWSGQTYEQYF	TGTGCCAGCAGCGTAGTCTGGTCAGGGCAAACCTACGAGCAGTACTTC
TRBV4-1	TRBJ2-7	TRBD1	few	CASSSGTGDLGEQYF	TGCGCCAGCTCCTCGGGGACAGGAGATTTGGGGGAGCAGTACTTC
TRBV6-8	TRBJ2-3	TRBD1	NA	CASSWTGGANTQYF	TGTGCCAGCAGTTGGACAGGGGGCGCGAATACGCAGTATTTT
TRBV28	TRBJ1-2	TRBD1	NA	CASRQTTGVYGYTF	TGTGCCAGCAGACAAACAACAGGGGTCTATGGCTACACCTTC
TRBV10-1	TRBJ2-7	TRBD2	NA	CASSDRGRVGYEQYF	TGCGCCAGCAGTGACAGAGGGAGGGTAGGCTACGAGCAGTACTTC
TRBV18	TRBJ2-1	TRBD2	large	CASSPVSLRSGAYNEQFF	TGTGCCAGCTCACCAGTATCCCTGAGGAGCGGGGCTTACAATGAGCAGTTCTTC
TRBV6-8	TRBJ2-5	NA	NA	CASSYSSQGASQYF	TGTGCCAGCAGTTACTCCTCCCAGGGCGCATCCCAGTACTTC
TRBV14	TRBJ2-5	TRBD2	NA	CASSLLAGGQETQYF	TGTGCCAGCAGCCTGCTAGCGGGAGGGCAGGAGACCCAGTACTTC
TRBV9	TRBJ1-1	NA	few	CASSEARLGAFF	TGTGCCAGCAGTGAAGCCCGACTGGGAGCTTTCTTT
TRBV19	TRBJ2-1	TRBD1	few	CASSIRQGEGEQFF	TGTGCCAGTAGTATCCGACAGGGGGAAGGTGAGCAGTTCTTC
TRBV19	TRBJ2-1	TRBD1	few	CASIRTGGYNEQFF	TGTGCCAGTATAAGGACAGGGGGCTACAATGAGCAGTTCTTC
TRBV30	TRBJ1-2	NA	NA	CAWSGGGGYTF	TGTGCCTGGAGCGGGGGCGGCGGCTACACCTTC